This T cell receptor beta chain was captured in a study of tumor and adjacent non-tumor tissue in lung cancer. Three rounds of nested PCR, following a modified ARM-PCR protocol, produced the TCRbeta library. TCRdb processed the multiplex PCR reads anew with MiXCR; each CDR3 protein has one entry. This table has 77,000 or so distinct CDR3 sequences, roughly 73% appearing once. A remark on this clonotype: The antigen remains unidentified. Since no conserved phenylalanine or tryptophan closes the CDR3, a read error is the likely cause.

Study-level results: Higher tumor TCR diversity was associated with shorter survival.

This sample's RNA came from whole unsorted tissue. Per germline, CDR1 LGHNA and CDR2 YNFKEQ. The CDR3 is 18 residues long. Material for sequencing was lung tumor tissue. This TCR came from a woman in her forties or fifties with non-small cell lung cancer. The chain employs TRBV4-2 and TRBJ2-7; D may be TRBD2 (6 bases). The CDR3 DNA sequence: TGCGCCAGCAGCCAAGAAGGACTATCGGGAGAAGACCGCTACGAGCAGTACTCC. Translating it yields CASSQEGLSGEDRYEQYS.